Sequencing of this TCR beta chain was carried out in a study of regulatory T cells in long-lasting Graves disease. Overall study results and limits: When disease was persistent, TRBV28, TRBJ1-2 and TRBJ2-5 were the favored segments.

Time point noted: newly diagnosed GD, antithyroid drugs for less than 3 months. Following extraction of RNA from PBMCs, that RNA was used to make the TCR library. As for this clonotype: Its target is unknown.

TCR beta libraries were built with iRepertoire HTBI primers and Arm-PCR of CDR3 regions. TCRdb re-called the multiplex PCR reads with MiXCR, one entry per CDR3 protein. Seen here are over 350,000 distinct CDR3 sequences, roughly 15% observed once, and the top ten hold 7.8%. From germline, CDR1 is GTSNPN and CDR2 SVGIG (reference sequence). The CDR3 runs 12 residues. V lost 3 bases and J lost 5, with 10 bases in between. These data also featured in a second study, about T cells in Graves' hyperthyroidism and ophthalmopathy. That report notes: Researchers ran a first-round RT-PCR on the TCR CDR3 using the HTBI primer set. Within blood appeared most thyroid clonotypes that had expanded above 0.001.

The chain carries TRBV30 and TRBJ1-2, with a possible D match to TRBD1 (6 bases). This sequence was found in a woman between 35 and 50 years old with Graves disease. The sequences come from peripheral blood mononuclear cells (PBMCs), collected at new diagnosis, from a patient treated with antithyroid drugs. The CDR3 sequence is CAWRRTVYGYTF. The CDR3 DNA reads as TGTGCCTGGAGGCGGACAGTTTATGGCTACACCTTC.